A single sample gave rise to the 18 T cell receptor beta chains below, sequenced in a study of tumor-infiltrating lymphocytes in glioblastoma multiforme. TCR beta libraries were built from RNA through three nested multiplex PCR rounds using modified ARM-PCR. TCRdb reprocessed the multiplex PCR reads via MiXCR and lists one record per CDR3 protein. The table shows 30,000 or so distinct CDR3 sequences, with 50% to 75% occurring only once. Sequences were obtained from brain tumor tissue. These receptors were obtained from a male donor with glioblastoma.

The rearrangement uses TRBV6-5 and TRBJ2-7; 11 bases are shared with TRBD1. J gave up 7 bases and V 8 bases, and 13 bases lay outside the gene matches. The CDR3 sequence is 15 residues long. From germline, CDR1 is MNHEY and CDR2 SVGAGI. CDR3 amino acids: CASGAGTGGQYEQYF. The DNA for the CDR3 is TGTGCCAGCGGAGCCGGGACAGGGGGTCAGTATGAGCAGTACTTC.

This chain joins TRBV20-1 and TRBJ1-1; weak D call: TRBD1 (5 bases). Trimming shortened V by 6 bases and J by 1 base, and 12 bases separated the two germline ends. Looked up from germline, CDR1 is DFQATT and CDR2 is SNEGSKA (reference sequence). CDR3 length equals 13 residues. The CDR3 loop is CSAKRTRNTEAFF. The CDR3 DNA sequence: TGCAGTGCGAAGAGGACAAGGAACACTGAAGCTTTCTTT.

Details on this clonotype: No conserved phenylalanine or tryptophan ends this CDR3, so it is likely a read error. V is TRBV10-1 and J is TRBJ1-5; D gene ambiguous. The germline V gene encodes CDR1 WNHNN and CDR2 SYGVQD (reference sequence). The CDR3 has 13 residues. Trimming took 3 bases from V and 10 from J, leaving 13 bases between them. In nucleotides, the CDR3 is TGCGCCAGCAGTGACCGACGGGGTAGACCCCAGCATCTT. This translates into CASSDRRGRPQHL.

This clonotype was recorded at least ten times. CDR3 region: CASSSLMEGANYPNYGYTF. The DNA of the CDR3 is TGTGCCAGCAGCTCCCTAATGGAAGGGGCGAATTATCCTAACTATGGCTACACCTTC. The rearrangement links TRBV7-9 to TRBJ1-2; a weak D match, TRBD1 (5 bases). CDR3 length: 19 residues. Trimming pared 4 bases from V and 0 bases from J, leaving 24 bases between. Germline V gene sequence: CDR1 SEHNR, CDR2 FQNEAQ (reference sequence).

Notes on this clonotype: A read error may be the cause here, since a much bigger clone is one base away. J is TRBJ2-2 and V is TRBV7-3; D perhaps matches TRBD2 (6 bases). Germline V gives CDR1 SGHTA, CDR2 FQGTGA. The length of the CDR3 is 15 residues. The CDR3 sequence is CASSLTGLNIGELFF. As DNA, the CDR3 is TGTGCCAGCAGCTTAACGGGACTGAACATCGGGGAGCTGTTTTTT.

Worth noting for this clonotype: The CDR3 end shows no conserved phenylalanine or tryptophan, and so a read error is likely. It is unclear where the CDR3 begins or ends on the DNA, so no DNA is shown, and the CDR3 is as TCRdb lists it. This sequence joins TRBV28 and TRBJ1-2; TRBD1 is the table's D call, not checked against the DNA. Per the germline V gene, CDR1 is MDHEN and CDR2 is SYDVKM. The CDR3 has 13 amino acids, counting both end residues. The CDR3: CASSSGQVYGYTL.

As for this clonotype: Its ends do not fully match the called genes, so a read error is possible. V gene TRBV6-6 combines with J gene TRBJ2-5; TRBD1 aligns across 8 bases. The CDR3 is 14 residues long. Germline CDR1 reads MNHNY; CDR2 reads SVGAGI (reference sequence). The CDR3 sequence is CDSIQGATQETQYF. The CDR3, as DNA: TGTGACAGCATCCAGGGGGCGACCCAAGAGACCCAGTACTTC.

A remark on this clonotype: One end of the junction is discordant with germline, which a read error may explain. The chain joins TRBV10-3 to TRBJ1-1; D call uncertain. The CDR3 loop spans 14 amino acids. CDR1 is ENHRY and CDR2 is SYGVKD in the germline V gene. The CDR3: CAISIPGLNTEAFF. The CDR3 DNA follows: TGTGCCATCAGCATTCCCGGTCTGAACACTGAAGCTTTCTTC.

This clonotype was seen many times. The chain uses TRBV5-4 and TRBJ2-3, with 7 bases matching TRBD1. V shed 5 bases, J shed 0 bases, and the junction held 6 bases outside the gene matches. The CDR3 runs to 15 residues. Germline CDR1 reads SGHNT; CDR2 reads YYREEE (reference sequence). CDR3 loop: CASRRGTESTDTQYF. The CDR3 DNA is TGTGCCAGCAGGCGAGGGACAGAAAGCACAGATACGCAGTATTTT. Drawing the rest from reference TRBV5-4 and TRBJ2-3, the complete variable domain is ETGVTQSPTHLIKTRGQQVTLRCSSQSGHNTVSWYQQALGQGPQFIFQYYREEENGRGNFPPRFSGLQFPNYSSELNVNALELDDSALYLCASRRGTESTDTQYFGPGTRLTVL.

Regarding this clonotype: A much larger clone sits a single nucleotide away, making a read error possible. Here the CDR3 omits its conserved ending phenylalanine or tryptophan, so a read error is the likely source. The chain recombines TRBV6-5 with TRBJ1-1, with 7 bases aligning to TRBD1. Germline trimming cut 6 bases from V and 0 bases from J; bases unmatched to any gene: 10. The CDR3 extends over 16 amino acids. Per germline, CDR1 MNHEY and CDR2 SVGAGI. The CDR3 sequence: CASRDWTGQLNTEAFL. The CDR3 DNA is TGTGCCAGCAGGGACTGGACAGGACAGTTGAACACTGAAGCTTTCCTT.

There are many counts of this clonotype. The rearrangement uses TRBV29-1 and TRBJ2-7, with 9 bases identical to TRBD1. V shed 6 bases, J shed 0 bases, and the junction held 9 bases outside the gene matches. Germline CDR1 is SQVTM and CDR2 is ANQGSEA. The CDR3 extends over 15 amino acids. The CDR3 reads CSVRDRAGGSYEQYF. The DNA for the CDR3 is TGCAGCGTAAGGGACAGGGCTGGGGGCTCCTACGAGCAGTACTTC.

In its sample, this clonotype was seen many times. The rearrangement joins TRBV6-1 to TRBJ2-5, with 7 bases that match TRBD1. CDR3 length: 15 amino acids. Unmatched junction bases numbered 10, after V lost 9 bases and J lost 0 bases. Germline V gene data show CDR1 as MNHNS and CDR2 as SASEGT. In nucleotides, the CDR3 is TGTGCCAGTAAAAGCGGCAGGGGGTACCAAGAGACCCAGTACTTC. Translating it yields CASKSGRGYQETQYF.

Concerning this clonotype itself: Germline is not matched at one junction end, which may reflect a read error. The chain is built from TRBV29-1 and TRBJ1-2, with 11 bases matching TRBD1. CDR1 is SQVTM, CDR2 ANQGSEA, per germline. This CDR3 contains 14 residues. CDR3 sequence reads: CSVAGTGGGNGYAF. The CDR3 DNA reads as TGCAGCGTGGCCGGGACAGGGGGGGGCAACGGTTACGCCTTC.

On this clonotype: Relative to the germline gene, one junction end is altered; a read error may explain this. The V call is TRBV29-1, the J call TRBJ2-3, with D possibly TRBD1 on 5 matching bases. The CDR3 is 13 residues long. Germline V gives CDR1 SQVTM, CDR2 ANQGSEA. This CDR3 is CSVEVSMTDRQYF. DNA of the CDR3: TGCAGCGTTGAAGTTAGCATGACAGATAGGCAGTATTTT.

A remark on this clonotype: At one end, the junction sequence differs from germline, possibly due to a read error. The chain carries TRBV28 and TRBJ1-5; no reliable D call. Germline V gene lookup returns CDR1 MDHEN and CDR2 SYDVKM. The CDR3 runs to 15 residues. CDR3 loop: CASSLRAGNNQPQDF. In DNA, the CDR3 is TGTGCCAGCAGTCTGCGGGCCGGCAACAATCAGCCCCAGGATTTT.

Ten or more counts support this clonotype. The rearrangement uses TRBV20-1 and TRBJ2-7; 9 nucleotides match TRBD1. V lost 3 bases to trimming and J lost 6 bases; unmatched junction nucleotides: 9. Germline V lookup: CDR1 DFQATT, CDR2 SNEGSKA (reference sequence). The CDR3 spans 14 residues. The CDR3 here is CSASGGWDRAEQYF. The CDR3 region has the DNA TGCAGTGCTAGTGGGGGGTGGGACAGGGCCGAGCAGTACTTC.

This clonotype appeared a few times. The J gene is TRBJ1-1, the V gene TRBV12-3 or TRBV12-4; a weak D match, TRBD1 (6 bases). The germline V and J ends were trimmed by 10 bases and 11 bases, with 23 bases remaining between them. The CDR3 is 13 residues long. The CDR3 sequence: CAMSSMGHPEAFF. The CDR3 DNA reads as TGTGCCATGAGTTCAATGGGACACCCGGAGGCTTTCTTT.

This clonotype appeared many times. The chain combines TRBV28 with TRBJ2-7, with 13 bases fitting TRBD2. This CDR3 comprises 16 residues. Germline CDR1 and CDR2: MDHEN and SYDVKM. V lost 5 bases, J lost 4 bases, and 8 bases stayed unmatched. The CDR3 protein is CASSPYETSGRYEQYF. For the CDR3, the DNA is TGTGCCAGCAGTCCTTACGAGACTAGCGGGAGGTACGAGCAGTACTTC.